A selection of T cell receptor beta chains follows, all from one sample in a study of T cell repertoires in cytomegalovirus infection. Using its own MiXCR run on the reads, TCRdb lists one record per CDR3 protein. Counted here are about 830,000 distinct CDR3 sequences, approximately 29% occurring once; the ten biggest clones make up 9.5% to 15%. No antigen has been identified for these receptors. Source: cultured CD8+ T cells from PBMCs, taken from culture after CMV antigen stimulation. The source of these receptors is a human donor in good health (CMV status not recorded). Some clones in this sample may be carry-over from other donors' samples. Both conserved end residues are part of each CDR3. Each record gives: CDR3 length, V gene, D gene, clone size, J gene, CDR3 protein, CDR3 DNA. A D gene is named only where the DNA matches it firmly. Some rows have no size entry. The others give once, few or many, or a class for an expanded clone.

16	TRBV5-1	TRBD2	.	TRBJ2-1	CASSLEWRGTYNEQFF	TGCGCCAGCAGCTTGGAGTGGCGGGGGACCTACAATGAGCAGTTCTTC
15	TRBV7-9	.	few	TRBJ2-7	CASSLVGGPHYEQYF	TGTGCCAGCAGCTTGGTGGGGGGTCCCCACTACGAGCAGTACTTC
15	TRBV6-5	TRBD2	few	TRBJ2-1	CASSFTSGGAHEQFF	TGTGCCAGCAGTTTTACTAGCGGGGGGGCGCATGAGCAGTTCTTC
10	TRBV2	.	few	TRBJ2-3	CASRGVTQYF	TGTGCCAGCAGGGGGGTTACGCAGTATTTT
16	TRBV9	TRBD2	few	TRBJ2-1	CASSVAGGSPYNEQFF	TGTGCCAGCAGCGTCGCGGGGGGATCCCCCTACAATGAGCAGTTCTTC
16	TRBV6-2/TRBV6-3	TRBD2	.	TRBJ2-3	CASRPTSGGPPDTQYF	TGTGCCAGCAGGCCAACTAGCGGGGGCCCGCCGGATACGCAGTATTTT
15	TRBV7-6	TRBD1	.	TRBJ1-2	CASSSFQTGAYGYTF	TGTGCCAGCAGCTCCTTCCAAACAGGGGCATATGGCTACACCTTC
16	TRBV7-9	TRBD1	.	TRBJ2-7	CASSLSPGQGSYEQYF	TGTGCCAGCAGCTTATCCCCGGGACAGGGGTCCTACGAGCAGTACTTC
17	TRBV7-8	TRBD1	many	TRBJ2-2	CASSFLGQGLVTGELFF	TGTGCCAGCAGCTTCCTAGGACAGGGGCTAGTGACCGGGGAGCTGTTTTTT
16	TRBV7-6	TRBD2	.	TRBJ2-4	CASSLIQASGENIQYF	TGTGCCAGCAGCTTAATCCAGGCCAGCGGGGAAAACATTCAGTACTTC
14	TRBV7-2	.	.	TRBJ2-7	CASSFGTLAYEQYF	TGTGCCAGCAGCTTCGGGACACTTGCCTACGAGCAGTACTTC
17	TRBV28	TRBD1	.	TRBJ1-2	CASDLHRDSPLNYGYTF	TGTGCCAGCGACCTACACCGGGACAGCCCTCTTAACTATGGCTACACCTTC
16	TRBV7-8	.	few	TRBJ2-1	CASSLVLQGSVNEQFF	TGTGCCAGCAGCTTAGTACTTCAGGGGTCTGTCAATGAGCAGTTCTTC
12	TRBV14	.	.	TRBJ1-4	CASSQGPGTRFF	TGTGCCAGCAGCCAAGGGCCGGGGACGAGGTTTTTT
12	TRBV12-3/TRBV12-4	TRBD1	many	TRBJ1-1	CASSSGQIPAFF	TGTGCCAGCAGCTCGGGACAGATCCCCGCTTTCTTT
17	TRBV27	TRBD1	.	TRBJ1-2	CSSSPSGTATFPFGYTF	TGTTCCAGCAGTCCAAGCGGGACAGCGACCTTTCCTTTTGGCTACACCTTC
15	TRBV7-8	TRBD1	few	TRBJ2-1	CASSLPKTGGNEQFF	TGTGCCAGCAGCTTACCCAAAACAGGGGGCAATGAGCAGTTCTTC
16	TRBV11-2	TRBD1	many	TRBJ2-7	CASSSPLKTGSYEQYF	TGTGCCAGCAGCTCACCGCTTAAGACAGGGTCCTACGAGCAGTACTTC
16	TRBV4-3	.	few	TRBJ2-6	CASSSPRVSGANVLTF	TGCGCCAGCAGCAGTCCCAGGGTCTCTGGGGCCAACGTCCTGACTTTC
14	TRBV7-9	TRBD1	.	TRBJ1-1	CASSPNDGTAEAFF	TGTGCCAGCAGCCCTAATGATGGGACAGCTGAAGCTTTCTTT
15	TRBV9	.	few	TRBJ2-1	CASSVDRGGYNEQFF	TGTGCCAGCAGCGTAGATAGAGGGGGTTACAATGAGCAGTTCTTC
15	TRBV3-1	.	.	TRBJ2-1	CASSHGGGLPNEQFF	TGTGCCAGCAGCCATGGGGGGGGGCTTCCCAATGAGCAGTTCTTC
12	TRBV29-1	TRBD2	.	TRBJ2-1	CSVVPGGNEQFF	TGCAGCGTTGTCCCGGGGGGTAATGAGCAGTTCTTC
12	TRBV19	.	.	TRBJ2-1	CASSKRGNEQFF	TGTGCCAGTAGTAAAAGGGGCAATGAGCAGTTCTTC
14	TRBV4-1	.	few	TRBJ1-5	CASRGQGFNQPQHF	TGCGCCAGCAGAGGGCAGGGGTTTAATCAGCCCCAGCATTTT
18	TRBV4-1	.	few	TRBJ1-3	CASSQDLRHIMAENTIYF	TGCGCCAGCAGCCAAGATTTGCGCCACATTATGGCGGAAAACACCATATATTTT
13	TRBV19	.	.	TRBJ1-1	CAGSIHLNTEAFF	TGTGCCGGTAGTATCCACTTAAACACTGAAGCTTTCTTT
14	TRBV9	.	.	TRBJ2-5	CASSPRGTGETQYF	TGTGCCAGCAGCCCACGCGGGACGGGGGAGACCCAGTACTTC
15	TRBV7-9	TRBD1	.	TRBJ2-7	CASSPVRTGGYEQYF	TGTGCCAGCAGCCCTGTTAGGACAGGGGGCTACGAGCAGTACTTC
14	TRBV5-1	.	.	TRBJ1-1	CASYPREYSPEAFF	TGCGCCAGCTATCCTAGGGAGTATAGTCCTGAAGCTTTCTTT
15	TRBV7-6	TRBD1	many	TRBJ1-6	CASSSLTGRNSPLHF	TGTGCCAGCAGCTCTCTGACAGGGCGTAATTCACCCCTCCACTTT
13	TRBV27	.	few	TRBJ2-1	CASGTLTYNEQFF	TGTGCCAGTGGGACACTCACCTACAATGAGCAGTTCTTC